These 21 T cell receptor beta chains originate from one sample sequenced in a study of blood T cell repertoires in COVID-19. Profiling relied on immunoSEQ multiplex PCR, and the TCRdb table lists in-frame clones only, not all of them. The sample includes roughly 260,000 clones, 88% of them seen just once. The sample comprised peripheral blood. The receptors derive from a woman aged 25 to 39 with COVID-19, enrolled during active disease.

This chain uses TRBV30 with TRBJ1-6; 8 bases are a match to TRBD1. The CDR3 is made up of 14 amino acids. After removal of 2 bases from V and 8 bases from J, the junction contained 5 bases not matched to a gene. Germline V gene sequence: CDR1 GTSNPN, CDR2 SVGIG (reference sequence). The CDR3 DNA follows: TGTGCCTGGAGTAACGGGACAGGATATTCACCCCTCCACTTT. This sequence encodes CAWSNGTGYSPLHF. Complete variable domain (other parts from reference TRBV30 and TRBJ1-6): SQTIHQWPATLVQPVGSPLSLECTVEGTSNPNLYWYRQAAGRGLQLLFYSVGIGQISSEVPQNLSASRPQDRQFILSSKKLLLSDSGFYLCAWSNGTGYSPLHFGNGTRLTVT.

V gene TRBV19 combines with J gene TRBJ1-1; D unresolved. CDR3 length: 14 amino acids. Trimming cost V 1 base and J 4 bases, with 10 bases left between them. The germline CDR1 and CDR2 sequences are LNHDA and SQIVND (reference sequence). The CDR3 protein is CASSIGGVLTEAFF. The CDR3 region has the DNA TGTGCCAGTAGTATAGGGGGAGTACTCACTGAAGCTTTCTTT.

CDR3 sequence: CASSSGRASVSEQFF. The CDR3 DNA follows: TGTGCCAGCAGTAGCGGGAGGGCCTCGGTGAGTGAGCAGTTCTTC. The genes are TRBV2 and TRBJ2-1; TRBD2 matches at 10 bases. The CDR3 sequence is 15 residues long. CDR1 and CDR2 (germline): SNHLY, FYNNEI. V trimming: 5 bases; J trimming: 9 bases; junction bases outside the gene matches: 10. The whole variable domain, remainder taken from reference TRBV2 and TRBJ2-1, is EPEVTQTPSHQVTQMGQEVILRCVPISNHLYFYWYRQILGQKVEFLVSFYNNEISEKSEIFDDQFSVERPDGSNFTLKIRSTKLEDSAMYFCASSSGRASVSEQFFGPGTRLTVL.

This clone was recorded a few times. This chain's CDR3 is CASSNRDGSWEAQHF. The CDR3 DNA reads TGTGCCAGCAGCAACCGAGACGGCTCCTGGGAGGCCCAGCATTTT. The rearrangement uses TRBV9 and TRBJ1-5; no definite D call. The germline gives CDR1 SGDLS, CDR2 YYNGEE. Trimming left V 4 bases short and J 11 bases short, with 22 bases between. The CDR3 is made up of 15 amino acids. The full variable domain, its missing parts supplied by reference TRBV9 and TRBJ1-5, is DSGVTQTPKHLITATGQRVTLRCSPRSGDLSVYWYQQSLDQGLQFLIQYYNGEERAKGNILERFSAQQFPDLHSELNLSSLELGDSALYFCASSNRDGSWEAQHFGDGTRLSIL.

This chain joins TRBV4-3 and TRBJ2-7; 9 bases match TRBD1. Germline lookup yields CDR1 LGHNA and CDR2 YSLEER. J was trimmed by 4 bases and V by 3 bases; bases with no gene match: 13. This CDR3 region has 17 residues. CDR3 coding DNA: TGCGCCAGCAGCCATGGGCACTCGGGACAGGGCTTTTACGAGCAGTACTTC. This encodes CASSHGHSGQGFYEQYF.

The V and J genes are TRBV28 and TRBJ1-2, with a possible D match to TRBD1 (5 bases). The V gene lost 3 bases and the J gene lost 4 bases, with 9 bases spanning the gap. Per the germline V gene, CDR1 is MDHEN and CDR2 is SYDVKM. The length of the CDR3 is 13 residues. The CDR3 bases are TGTGCCAGCAGTTTCGGGGGTAGCTATGGCTACACCTTC. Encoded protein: CASSFGGSYGYTF.

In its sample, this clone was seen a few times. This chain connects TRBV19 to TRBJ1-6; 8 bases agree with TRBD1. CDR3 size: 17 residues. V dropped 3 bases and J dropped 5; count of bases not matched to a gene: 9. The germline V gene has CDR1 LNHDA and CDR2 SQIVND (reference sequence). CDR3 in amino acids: CASSMTGDQINNSPLHF. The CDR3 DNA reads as TGTGCCAGTAGTATGACAGGGGACCAAATCAATAATTCACCCCTCCACTTT.

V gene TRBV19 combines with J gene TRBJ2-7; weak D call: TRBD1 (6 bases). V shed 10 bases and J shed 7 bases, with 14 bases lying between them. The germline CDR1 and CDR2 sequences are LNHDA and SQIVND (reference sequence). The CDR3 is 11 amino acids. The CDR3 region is CATQTGPEQYF. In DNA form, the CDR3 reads TGTGCCACCCAAACAGGGCCTGAGCAGTACTTC.

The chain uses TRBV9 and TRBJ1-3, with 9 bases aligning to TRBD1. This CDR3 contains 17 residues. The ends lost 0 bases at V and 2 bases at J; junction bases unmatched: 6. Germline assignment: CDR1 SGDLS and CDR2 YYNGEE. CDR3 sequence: CASSVDPGTGPGNTIYF. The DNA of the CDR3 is TGTGCCAGCAGCGTAGATCCTGGGACAGGGCCTGGAAACACCATATATTTT.

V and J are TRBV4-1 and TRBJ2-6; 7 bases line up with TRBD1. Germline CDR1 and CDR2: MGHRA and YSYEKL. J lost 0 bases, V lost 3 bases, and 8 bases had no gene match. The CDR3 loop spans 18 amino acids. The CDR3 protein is CASSQPGQLISGANVLTF. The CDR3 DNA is TGCGCCAGCAGCCAGCCGGGACAGCTAATCTCTGGGGCCAACGTCCTGACTTTC.

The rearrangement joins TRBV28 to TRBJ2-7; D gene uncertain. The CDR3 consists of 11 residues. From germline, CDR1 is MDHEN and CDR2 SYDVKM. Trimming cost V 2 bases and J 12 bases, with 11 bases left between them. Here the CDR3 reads CASSLGPLAYF. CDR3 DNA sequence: TGTGCCAGCAGTTTAGGGCCCCTGGCGTACTTC. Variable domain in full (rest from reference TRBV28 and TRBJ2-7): DVKVTQSSRYLVKRTGEKVFLECVQDMDHENMFWYRQDPGLGLRLIYFSYDVKMKEKGDIPEGYSVSREKKERFSLILESASTNQTSMYLCASSLGPLAYFGPGTRLTVT.

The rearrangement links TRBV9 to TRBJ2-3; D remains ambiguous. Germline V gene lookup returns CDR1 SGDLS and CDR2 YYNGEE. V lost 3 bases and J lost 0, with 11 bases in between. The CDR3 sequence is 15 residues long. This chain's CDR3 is CASSETLTSTDTQYF. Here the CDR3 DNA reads TGTGCCAGCAGCGAGACTCTTACTAGCACAGATACGCAGTATTTT. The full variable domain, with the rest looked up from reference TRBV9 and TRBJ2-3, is DSGVTQTPKHLITATGQRVTLRCSPRSGDLSVYWYQQSLDQGLQFLIQYYNGEERAKGNILERFSAQQFPDLHSELNLSSLELGDSALYFCASSETLTSTDTQYFGPGTRLTVL.

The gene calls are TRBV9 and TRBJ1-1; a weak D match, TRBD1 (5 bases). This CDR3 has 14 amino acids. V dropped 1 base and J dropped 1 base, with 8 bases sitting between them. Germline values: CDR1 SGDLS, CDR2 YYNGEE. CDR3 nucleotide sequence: TGTGCCAGCAGCGTATTGGACACGAACACTGAAGCTTTCTTT. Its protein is CASSVLDTNTEAFF.

This CDR3 is CASTPGQGAYEQYF. The DNA of the CDR3 is TGTGCCAGTACTCCGGGACAGGGGGCTTACGAGCAGTACTTC. V and J are TRBV19 and TRBJ2-7; TRBD1 agrees at 12 bases. Germline V gene lookup returns CDR1 LNHDA and CDR2 SQIVND (reference sequence). Trimming cost V 7 bases and J 4 bases; bases outside gene matches: 5. The CDR3 totals 14 residues.

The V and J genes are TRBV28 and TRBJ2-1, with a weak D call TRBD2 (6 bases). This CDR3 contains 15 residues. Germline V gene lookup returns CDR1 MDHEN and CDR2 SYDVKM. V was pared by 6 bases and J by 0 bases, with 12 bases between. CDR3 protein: CASSRDSSSYNEQFF. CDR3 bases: TGTGCCAGCAGCCGGGACTCAAGCTCCTACAATGAGCAGTTCTTC.

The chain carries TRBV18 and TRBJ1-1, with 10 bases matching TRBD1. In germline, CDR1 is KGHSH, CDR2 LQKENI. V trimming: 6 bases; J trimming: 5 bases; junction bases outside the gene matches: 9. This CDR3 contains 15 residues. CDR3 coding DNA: TGTGCCAGCTCGGGGCCGGGACAGGGGCGAACTGAAGCTTTCTTT. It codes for CASSGPGQGRTEAFF.

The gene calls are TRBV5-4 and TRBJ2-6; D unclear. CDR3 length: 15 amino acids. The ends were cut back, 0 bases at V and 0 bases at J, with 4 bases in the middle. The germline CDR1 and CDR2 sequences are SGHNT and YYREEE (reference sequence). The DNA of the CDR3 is TGTGCCAGCAGCTTGGCCCACTCTGGGGCCAACGTCCTGACTTTC. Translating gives CASSLAHSGANVLTF.

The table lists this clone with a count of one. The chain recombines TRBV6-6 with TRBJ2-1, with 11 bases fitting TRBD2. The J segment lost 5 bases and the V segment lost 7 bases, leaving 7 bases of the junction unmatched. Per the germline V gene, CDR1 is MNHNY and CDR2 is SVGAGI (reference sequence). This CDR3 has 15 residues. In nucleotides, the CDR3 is TGTGCCAGCACCACGGGACTAGCGGTTAACAATGAGCAGTTCTTC. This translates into CASTTGLAVNNEQFF.

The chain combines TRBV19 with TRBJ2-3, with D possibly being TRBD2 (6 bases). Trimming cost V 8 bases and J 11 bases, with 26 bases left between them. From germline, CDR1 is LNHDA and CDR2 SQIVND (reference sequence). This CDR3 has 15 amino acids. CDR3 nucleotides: TGTGCCAGTTCGGAGCGAGCGACCCAAGTGGGGGGGCAGTATTTT. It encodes CASSERATQVGGQYF.

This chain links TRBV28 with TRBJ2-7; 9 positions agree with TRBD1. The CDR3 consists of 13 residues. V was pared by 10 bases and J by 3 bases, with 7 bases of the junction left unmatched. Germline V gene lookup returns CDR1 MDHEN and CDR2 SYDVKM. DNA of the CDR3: TGTGCCATCCCGACAGGGGGTTTCTACGAGCAGTACTTC. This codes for CAIPTGGFYEQYF.

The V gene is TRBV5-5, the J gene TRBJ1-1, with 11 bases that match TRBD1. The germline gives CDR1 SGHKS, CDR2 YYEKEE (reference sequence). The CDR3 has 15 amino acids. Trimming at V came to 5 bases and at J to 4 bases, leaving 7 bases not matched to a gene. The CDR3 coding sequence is TGTGCCAGCAGTCGATTAGGACAGGGGGCCACTGAAGCTTTCTTT. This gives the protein CASSRLGQGATEAFF.